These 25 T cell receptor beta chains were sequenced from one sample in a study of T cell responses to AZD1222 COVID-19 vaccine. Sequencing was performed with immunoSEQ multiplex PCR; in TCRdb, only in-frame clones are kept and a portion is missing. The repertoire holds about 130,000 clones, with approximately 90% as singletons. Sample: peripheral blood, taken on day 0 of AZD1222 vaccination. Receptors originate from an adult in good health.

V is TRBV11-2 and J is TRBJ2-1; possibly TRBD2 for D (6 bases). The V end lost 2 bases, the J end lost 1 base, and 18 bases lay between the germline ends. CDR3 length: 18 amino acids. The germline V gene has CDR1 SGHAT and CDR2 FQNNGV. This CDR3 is CASSLHRGTGVSYNEQFF. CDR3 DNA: TGTGCCAGCAGCTTACATAGAGGGACGGGGGTGTCCTACAATGAGCAGTTCTTC.

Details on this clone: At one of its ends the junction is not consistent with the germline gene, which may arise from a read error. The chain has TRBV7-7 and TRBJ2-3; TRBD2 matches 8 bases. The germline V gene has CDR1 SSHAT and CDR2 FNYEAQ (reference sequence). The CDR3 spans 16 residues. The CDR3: CASSLGKGLAGDTQYF. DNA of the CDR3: TGTGCTAGCAGCTTAGGCAAAGGACTAGCAGGCGATACGCAGTATTTT.

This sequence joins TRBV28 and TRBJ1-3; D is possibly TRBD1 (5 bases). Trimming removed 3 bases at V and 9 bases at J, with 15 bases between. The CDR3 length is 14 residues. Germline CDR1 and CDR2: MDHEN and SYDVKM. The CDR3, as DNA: TGTGCCAGCAGTTTCGTCGGGGAGCAGGGCACCATATATTTT. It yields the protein CASSFVGEQGTIYF.

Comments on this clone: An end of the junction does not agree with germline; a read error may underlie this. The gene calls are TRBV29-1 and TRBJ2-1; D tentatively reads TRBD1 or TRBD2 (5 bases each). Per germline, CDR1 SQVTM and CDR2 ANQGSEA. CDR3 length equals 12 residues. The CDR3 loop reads CSVGTLYDEQFF. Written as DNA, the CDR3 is TGCAGCGTCGGGACCCTCTACGATGAGCAGTTCTTC.

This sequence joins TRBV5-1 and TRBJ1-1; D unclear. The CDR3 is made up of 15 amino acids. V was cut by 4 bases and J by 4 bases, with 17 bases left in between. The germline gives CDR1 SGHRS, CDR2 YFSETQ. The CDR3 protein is CASSRTERVSTEAFF. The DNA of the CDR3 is TGCGCCAGCAGCCGAACGGAGAGGGTATCCACTGAAGCTTTCTTT.

CDR3 nucleotides: TGTGCCAGCAGCCTCCAGGGGACATATTCCTACGAGCAGTACTTC. Protein product: CASSLQGTYSYEQYF. The rearrangement links TRBV6-5 to TRBJ2-7, with a possible D match to TRBD1 (6 bases). Germline V gives CDR1 MNHEY, CDR2 SVGAGI. The V and J ends lost 6 bases and 1 base respectively, with 16 bases between them. The CDR3 loop spans 15 amino acids.

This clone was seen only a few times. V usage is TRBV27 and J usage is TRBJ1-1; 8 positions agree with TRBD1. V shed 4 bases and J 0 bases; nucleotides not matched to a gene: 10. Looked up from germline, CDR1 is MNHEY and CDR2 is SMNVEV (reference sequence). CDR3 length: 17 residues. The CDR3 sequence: CASSYVGQVVMNTEAFF. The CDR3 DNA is TGTGCCAGCAGTTACGTGGGACAGGTCGTCATGAACACTGAAGCTTTCTTT.

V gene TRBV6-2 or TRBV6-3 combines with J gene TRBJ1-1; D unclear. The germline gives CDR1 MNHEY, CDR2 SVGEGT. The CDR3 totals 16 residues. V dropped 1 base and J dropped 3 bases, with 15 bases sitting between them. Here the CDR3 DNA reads TGTGCCAGCAGTTACTACGGTTTTATCGGTTACACTGAAGCTTTCTTT. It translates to CASSYYGFIGYTEAFF.

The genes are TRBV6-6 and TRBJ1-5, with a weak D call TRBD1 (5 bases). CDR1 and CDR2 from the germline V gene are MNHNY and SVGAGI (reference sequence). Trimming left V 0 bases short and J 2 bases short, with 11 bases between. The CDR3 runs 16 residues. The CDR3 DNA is TGTGCCAGCAGTTACTCGATGGGGCAGGGCAATCAGCCCCAGCATTTT. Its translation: CASSYSMGQGNQPQHF.

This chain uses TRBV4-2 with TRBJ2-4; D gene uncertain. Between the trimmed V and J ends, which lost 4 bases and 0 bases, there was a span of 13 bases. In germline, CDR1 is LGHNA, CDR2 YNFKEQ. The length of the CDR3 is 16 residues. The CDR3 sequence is CASSPTVSGAKNIQYF. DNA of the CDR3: TGTGCCAGCAGCCCAACAGTATCAGGAGCCAAAAACATTCAGTACTTC.

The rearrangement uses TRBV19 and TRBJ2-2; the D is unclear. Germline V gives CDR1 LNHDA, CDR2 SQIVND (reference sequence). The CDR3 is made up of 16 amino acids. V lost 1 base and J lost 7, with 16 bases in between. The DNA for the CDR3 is TGTGCCAGTAGTATAGGAGGCCGGCTCAGCAACGGGGAGCTGTTTTTT. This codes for CASSIGGRLSNGELFF.

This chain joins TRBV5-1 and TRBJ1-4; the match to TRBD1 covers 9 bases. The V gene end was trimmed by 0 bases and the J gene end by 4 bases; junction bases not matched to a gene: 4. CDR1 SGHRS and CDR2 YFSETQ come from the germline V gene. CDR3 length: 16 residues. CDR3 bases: TGCGCCAGCAGCTTGGTGGGACAGGGACTTAATGAAAAACTGTTTTTT. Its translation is CASSLVGQGLNEKLFF.

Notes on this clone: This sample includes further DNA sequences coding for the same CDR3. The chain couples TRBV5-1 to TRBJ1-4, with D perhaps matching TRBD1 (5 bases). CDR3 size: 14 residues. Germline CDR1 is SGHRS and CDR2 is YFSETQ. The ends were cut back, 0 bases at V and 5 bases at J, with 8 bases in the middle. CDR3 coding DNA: TGCGCCAGCAGCTTGGCCCCAGGGAATGAAAAACTGTTTTTT. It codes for CASSLAPGNEKLFF.

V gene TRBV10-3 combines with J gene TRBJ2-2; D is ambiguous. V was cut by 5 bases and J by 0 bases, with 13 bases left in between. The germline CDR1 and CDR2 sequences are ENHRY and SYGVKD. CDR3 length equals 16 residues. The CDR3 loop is CAISHKVPSNTGELFF. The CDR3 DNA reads TGTGCCATCAGTCATAAGGTCCCCTCGAACACCGGGGAGCTGTTTTTT.

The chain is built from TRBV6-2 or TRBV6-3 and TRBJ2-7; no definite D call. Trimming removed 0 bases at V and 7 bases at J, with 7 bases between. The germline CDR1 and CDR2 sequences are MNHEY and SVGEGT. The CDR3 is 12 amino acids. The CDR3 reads CASSYSLQEQYF. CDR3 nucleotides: TGTGCCAGCAGTTACTCCCTCCAAGAGCAGTACTTC.

CDR3 sequence reads: CSVEQGGTFF. The CDR3 DNA reads as TGCAGCGTTGAGCAGGGCGGGACTTTCTTT. J is TRBJ1-1 and V is TRBV29-1; D might be TRBD1 (5 bases). The V end was cut by 3 bases, the J end by 12 bases, with 11 bases between. This CDR3 spans 10 amino acids. Germline V CDR1 and CDR2: SQVTM, ANQGSEA.

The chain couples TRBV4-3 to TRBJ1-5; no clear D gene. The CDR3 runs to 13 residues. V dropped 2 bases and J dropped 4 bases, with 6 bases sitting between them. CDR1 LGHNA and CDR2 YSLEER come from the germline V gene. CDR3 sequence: CASSQRLNQPQHF. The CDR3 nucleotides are TGCGCCAGCAGCCAAAGGCTTAATCAGCCCCAGCATTTT.

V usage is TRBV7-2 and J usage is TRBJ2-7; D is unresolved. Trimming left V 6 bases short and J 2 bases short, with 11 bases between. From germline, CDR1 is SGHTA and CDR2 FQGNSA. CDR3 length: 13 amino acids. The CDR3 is CASSPFGTYEQYF. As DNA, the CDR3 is TGTGCCAGCAGTCCCTTTGGGACCTACGAGCAGTACTTC.

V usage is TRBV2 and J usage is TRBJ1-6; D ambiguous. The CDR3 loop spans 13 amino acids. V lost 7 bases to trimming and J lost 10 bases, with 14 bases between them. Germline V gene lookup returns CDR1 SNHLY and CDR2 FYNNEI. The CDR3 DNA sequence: TGTGCCAGCAAGACTGGGTTAACATCACCCCTCCACTTT. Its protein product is CASKTGLTSPLHF.

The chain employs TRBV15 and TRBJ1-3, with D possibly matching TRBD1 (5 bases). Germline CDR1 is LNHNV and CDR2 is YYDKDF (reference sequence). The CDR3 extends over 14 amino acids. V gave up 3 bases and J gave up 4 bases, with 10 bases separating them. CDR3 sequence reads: CATSSPGDGNTIYF. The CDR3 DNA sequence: TGTGCCACCAGCAGCCCTGGGGACGGAAACACCATATATTTT.

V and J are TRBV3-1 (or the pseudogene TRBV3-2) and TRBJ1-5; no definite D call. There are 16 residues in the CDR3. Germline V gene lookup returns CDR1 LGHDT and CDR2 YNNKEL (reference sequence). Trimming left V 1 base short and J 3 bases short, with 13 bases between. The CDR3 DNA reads TGTGCCAGCAGCCAAGGTGGCGGGATGAACAATCAGCCCCAGCATTTT. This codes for CASSQGGGMNNQPQHF.

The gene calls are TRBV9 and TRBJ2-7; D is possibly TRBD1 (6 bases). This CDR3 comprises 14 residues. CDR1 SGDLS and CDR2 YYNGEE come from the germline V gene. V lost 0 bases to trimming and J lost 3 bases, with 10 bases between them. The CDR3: CASSVVGQSYEQYF. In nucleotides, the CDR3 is TGTGCCAGCAGCGTAGTCGGACAGAGCTACGAGCAGTACTTC.

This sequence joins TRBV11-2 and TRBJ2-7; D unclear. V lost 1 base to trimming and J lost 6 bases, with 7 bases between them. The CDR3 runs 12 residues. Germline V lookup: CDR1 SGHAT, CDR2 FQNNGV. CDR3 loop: CASSLGLREQYF. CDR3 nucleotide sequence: TGTGCCAGCAGCTTAGGACTCCGCGAGCAGTACTTC.

The CDR3 coding sequence is TGTGCCAGCAGCCCGCCGTGGGGACAGCCCCAGCATTTT. Protein product: CASSPPWGQPQHF. The V call is TRBV3-1 (or the pseudogene TRBV3-2), the J call TRBJ1-5; no reliable D call. Germline CDR1 is LGHDT and CDR2 is YNNKEL (reference sequence). V lost 4 bases, J lost 7 bases, and 11 bases lay in between. There are 13 residues in the CDR3.

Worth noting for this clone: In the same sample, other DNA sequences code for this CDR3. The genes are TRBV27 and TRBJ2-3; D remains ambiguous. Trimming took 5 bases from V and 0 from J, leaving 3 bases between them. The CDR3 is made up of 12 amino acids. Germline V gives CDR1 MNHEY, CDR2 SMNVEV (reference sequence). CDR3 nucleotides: TGTGCCAGCAGTCCTAGCACAGATACGCAGTATTTT. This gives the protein CASSPSTDTQYF.